These T cell receptor beta chains were read from a single sample in a study of T cells in localized non-small cell lung cancer. TCRdb's table, derived via immunoSEQ multiplex PCR, lists solely in-frame clones and lacks some. Of 740 or so clones listed, about 28% are singletons. Specimen: normal lung tissue next to the tumor, collected before any cancer treatment. The receptor source for this set is a man aged 35 to 69 with stage III lung adenocarcinoma. CDR3s include the opening cysteine and the closing phenylalanine or tryptophan.

V	J	CDR3
TRBV28	TRBJ1-5	CASSQGQGSNQPQHF
TRBV15	TRBJ1-4	CATSRETGAAEKLFF
TRBV28	TRBJ1-3	CASSAAQGGNTIYF
TRBV11-3	TRBJ2-7	CASSLVNTGTVGEQYF
TRBV29-1	TRBJ1-1	CSVVIASGLMNTEAFF
TRBV11-3	TRBJ2-3	CASSSTPRPPADTQYF
TRBV2	TRBJ2-3	CATTSLADTQYF
TRBV11-3	TRBJ1-4	CASSLVLGAAGKLFF
TRBV1	TRBJ1-3	CASSRETGVSGNTIYF
TRBV10-1	TRBJ2-7	CASSEGSGRDRSYEQYF
TRBV25-1	TRBJ2-2	CASSGDRATGELFF
TRBV15	TRBJ2-7	CATSRLTGSYEQYF
TRBV27	TRBJ2-1	CASSLSGEPYNEQFF
TRBV28	TRBJ2-7	CASTPPERNSYEQYF
TRBV6-8	TRBJ1-4	CASSLIRGQGANEKLFF
TRBV6-8	TRBJ1-5	CASSTVDQPQHF
TRBV6-8	TRBJ2-5	CASSYGRTETQYF
TRBV6-8	TRBJ1-1	CASIFTPLGTEAFF
TRBV28	TRBJ2-7	CASSITGQGTGVGEQYF
TRBV6-8	TRBJ1-1	CASSYSVGREGNTEAFF
TRBV19	TRBJ2-7	CASSAGTSGTYEQYF
TRBV29-1	TRBJ2-3	CSVRRGVGGDTQYF
TRBV6-8	TRBJ1-5	CASSSGTGGGQPQHF
TRBV28	TRBJ2-2	CASSSARAYAGELFF
TRBV18	TRBJ1-1	CASSPPSGAGAFF